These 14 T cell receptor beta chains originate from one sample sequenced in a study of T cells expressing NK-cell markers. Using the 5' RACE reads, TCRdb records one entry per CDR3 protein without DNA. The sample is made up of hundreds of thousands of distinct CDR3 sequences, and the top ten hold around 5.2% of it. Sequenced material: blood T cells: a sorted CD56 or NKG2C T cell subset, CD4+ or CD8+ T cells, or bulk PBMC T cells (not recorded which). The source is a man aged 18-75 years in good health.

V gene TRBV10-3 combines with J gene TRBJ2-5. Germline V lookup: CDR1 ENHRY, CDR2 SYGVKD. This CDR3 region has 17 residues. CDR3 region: CAISEIGVKDFTETQYF.

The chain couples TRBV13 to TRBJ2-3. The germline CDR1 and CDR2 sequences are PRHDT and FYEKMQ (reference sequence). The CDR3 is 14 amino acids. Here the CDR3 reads CASSRRTATDTQYF.

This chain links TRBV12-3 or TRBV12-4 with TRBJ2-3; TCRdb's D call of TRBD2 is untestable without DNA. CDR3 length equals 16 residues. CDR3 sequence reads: CASKPSIGGGTDTQYF.

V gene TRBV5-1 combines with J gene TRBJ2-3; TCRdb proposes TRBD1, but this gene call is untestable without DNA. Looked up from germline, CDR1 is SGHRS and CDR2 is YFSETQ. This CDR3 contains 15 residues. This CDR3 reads CASSREGQHSDTQYF.

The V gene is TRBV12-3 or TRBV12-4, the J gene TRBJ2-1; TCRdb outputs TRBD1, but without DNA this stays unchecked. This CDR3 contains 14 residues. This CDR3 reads CASSRDRGGRFKFF.

CDR3 in amino acids: CASNPTHSGDTEAFF. The rearrangement uses TRBV19 and TRBJ1-1; TCRdb calls TRBD1, which cannot be checked without DNA. The CDR3 is 15 amino acids. Germline V lookup: CDR1 LNHDA, CDR2 SQIVND (reference sequence).

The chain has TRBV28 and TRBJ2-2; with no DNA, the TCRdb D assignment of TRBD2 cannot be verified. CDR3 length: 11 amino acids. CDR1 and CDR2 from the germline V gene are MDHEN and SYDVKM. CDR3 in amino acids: CASSARARLFF.

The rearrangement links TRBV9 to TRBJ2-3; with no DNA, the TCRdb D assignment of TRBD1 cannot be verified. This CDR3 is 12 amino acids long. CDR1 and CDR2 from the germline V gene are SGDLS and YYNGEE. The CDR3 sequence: CASSVEQGRKYF. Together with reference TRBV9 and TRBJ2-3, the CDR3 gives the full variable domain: DSGVTQTPKHLITATGQRVTLRCSPRSGDLSVYWYQQSLDQGLQFLIQYYNGEERAKGNILERFSAQQFPDLHSELNLSSLELGDSALYFCASSVEQGRKYFGPGTRLTVL.

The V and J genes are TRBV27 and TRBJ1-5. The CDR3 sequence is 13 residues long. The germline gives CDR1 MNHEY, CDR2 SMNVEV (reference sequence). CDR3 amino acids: CASSSLGNQPQHF.

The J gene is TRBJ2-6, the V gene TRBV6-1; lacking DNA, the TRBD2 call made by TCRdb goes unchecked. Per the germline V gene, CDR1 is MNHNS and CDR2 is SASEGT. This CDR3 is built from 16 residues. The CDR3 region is CASSGGVSSGANVLTF.

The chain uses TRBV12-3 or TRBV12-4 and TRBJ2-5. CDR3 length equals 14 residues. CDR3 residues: CASSDGEVMVTQYF.

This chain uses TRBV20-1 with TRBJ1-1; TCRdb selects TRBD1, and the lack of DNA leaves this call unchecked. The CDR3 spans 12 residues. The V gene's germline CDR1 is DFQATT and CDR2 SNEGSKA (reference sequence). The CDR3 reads CSASPQGTEAFF.

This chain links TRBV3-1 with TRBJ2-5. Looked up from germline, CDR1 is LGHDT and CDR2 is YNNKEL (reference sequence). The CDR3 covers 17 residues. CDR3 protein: CASSPRARGKFQETQYF.

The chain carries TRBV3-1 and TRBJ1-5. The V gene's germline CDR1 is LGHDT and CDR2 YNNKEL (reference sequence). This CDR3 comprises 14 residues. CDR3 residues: CASSPKRDLGVQHF.